This T cell receptor (beta chain) was obtained from a study of shared clonotypes between healthy human individuals. Overall study results and limits: Compared with memory subsets, naive subsets generally had larger estimated richness. It was expected that sequencing depth would affect clonotype sharing among donors.

The assay ran at deep level. Per sorted-subset replicate PCR, input was approximately 0.2 ug DNA, representing about 30,000 T cell genomes. The data were produced by immunoSEQ multiplex PCR, yet TCRdb's version contains in-frame clones alone and is incomplete. The table records 780,000 or so clones, over 60% of them present only once. Germline V lookup: CDR1 LNHDA, CDR2 SQIVND (reference sequence). V was pared by 5 bases and J by 8 bases, with 14 bases of the junction left unmatched. CDR3 length: 16 amino acids. A word on this clone: Its antigen remains unidentified.

The receptor was derived from a woman aged 30 to 39 in good health. Sequencing was done on a sample of memory CD4+ T cells sorted from blood. The sample's subset: CD45RA-negative fraction. The V gene is TRBV19, the J gene TRBJ2-3, with 9 nucleotides matching TRBD2. CDR3: CASSSRLAELSSTQYF. CDR3 nucleotides: TGTGCCAGTAGTTCGCGACTAGCGGAGCTGAGTAGTACGCAGTATTTT.